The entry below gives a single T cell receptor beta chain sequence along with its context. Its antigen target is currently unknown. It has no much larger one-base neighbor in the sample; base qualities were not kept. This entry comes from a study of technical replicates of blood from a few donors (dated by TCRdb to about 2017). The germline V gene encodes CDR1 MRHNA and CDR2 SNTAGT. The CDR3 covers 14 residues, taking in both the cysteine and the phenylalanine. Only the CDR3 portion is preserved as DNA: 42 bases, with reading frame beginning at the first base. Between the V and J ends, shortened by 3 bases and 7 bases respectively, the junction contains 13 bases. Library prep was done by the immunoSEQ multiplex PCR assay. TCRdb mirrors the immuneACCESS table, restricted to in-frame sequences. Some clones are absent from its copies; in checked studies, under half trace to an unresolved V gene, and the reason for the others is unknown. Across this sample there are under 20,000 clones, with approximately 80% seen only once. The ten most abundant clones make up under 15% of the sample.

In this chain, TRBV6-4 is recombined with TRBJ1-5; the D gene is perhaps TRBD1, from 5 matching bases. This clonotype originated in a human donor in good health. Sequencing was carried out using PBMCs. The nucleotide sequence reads TGTGCCAGCAGTGAATGGGGCAACAACCAGCCCCAGCATTTT. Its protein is CASSEWGNNQPQHF.